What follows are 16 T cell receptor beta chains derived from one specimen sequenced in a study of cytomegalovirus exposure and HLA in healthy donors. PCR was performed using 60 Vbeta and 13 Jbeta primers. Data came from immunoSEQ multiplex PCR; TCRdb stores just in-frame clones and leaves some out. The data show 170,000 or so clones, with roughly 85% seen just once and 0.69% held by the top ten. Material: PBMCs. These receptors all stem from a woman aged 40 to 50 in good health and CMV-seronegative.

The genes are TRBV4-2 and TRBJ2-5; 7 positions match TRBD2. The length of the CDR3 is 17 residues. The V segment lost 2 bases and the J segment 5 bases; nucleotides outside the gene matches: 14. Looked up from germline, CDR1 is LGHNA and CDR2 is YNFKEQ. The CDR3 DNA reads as TGTGCCAGCAGCCAACTCCCTCGGGGGGTGGAGGCGGAGACCCAGTACTTC. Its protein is CASSQLPRGVEAETQYF.

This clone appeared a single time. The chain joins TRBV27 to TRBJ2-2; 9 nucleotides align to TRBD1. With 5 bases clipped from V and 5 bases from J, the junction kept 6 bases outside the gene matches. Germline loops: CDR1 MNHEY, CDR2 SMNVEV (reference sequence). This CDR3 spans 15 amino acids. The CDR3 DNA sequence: TGTGCCAGCAGTGCCGGGACAGGGTTTACCGGGGAGCTGTTTTTT. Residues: CASSAGTGFTGELFF.

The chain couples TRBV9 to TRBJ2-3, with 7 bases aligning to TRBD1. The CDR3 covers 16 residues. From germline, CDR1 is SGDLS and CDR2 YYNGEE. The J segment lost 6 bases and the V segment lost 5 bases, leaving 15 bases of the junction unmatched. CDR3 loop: CASRKGEGADADTQYF. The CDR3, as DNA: TGTGCCAGCAGGAAAGGTGAGGGGGCCGACGCCGATACGCAGTATTTT.

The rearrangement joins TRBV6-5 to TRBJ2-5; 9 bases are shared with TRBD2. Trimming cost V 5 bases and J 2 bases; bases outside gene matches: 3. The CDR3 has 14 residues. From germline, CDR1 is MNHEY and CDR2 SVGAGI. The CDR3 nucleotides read TGTGCCAGCAGTATCCTAGCGGGACAAGAGACCCAGTACTTC. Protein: CASSILAGQETQYF.

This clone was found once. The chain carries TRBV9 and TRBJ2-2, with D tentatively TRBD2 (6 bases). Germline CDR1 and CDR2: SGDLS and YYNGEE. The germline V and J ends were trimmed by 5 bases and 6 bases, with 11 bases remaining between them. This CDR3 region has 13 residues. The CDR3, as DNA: TGTGCCAGCAGTTACGGGGGATCCGGGGAGCTGTTTTTT. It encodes CASSYGGSGELFF.

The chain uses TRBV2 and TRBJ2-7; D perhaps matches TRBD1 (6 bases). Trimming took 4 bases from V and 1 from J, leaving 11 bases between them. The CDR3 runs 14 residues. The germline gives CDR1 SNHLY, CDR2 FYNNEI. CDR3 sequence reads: CASSVGRGSYEQYF. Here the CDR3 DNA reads TGTGCCAGCAGTGTTGGCAGGGGATCCTACGAGCAGTACTTC.

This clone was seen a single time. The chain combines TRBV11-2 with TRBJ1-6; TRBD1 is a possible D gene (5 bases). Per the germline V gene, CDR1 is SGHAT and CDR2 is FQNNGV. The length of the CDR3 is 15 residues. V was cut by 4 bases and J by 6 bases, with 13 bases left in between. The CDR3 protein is CASSSQGHSNSPLHF. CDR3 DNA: TGTGCCAGCAGCTCCCAGGGTCATAGTAATTCACCCCTCCACTTT.

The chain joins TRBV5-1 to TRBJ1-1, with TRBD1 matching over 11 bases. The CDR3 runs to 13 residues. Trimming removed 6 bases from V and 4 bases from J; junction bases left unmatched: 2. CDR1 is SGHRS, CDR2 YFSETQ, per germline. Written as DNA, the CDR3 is TGCGCCAGCAAAGGGACAGGGGGCACTGAAGCTTTCTTT. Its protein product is CASKGTGGTEAFF.

The CDR3 DNA reads TGTGCCAGCAGCTCCCTCGGGGGGTCTGGATACGAGCAGTACTTC. Its translation is CASSSLGGSGYEQYF. The chain employs TRBV11-1 and TRBJ2-7; 7 nucleotides agree with TRBD2. The germline V gene has CDR1 SGHAT and CDR2 FQDESV (reference sequence). The CDR3 runs to 15 residues. V lost 4 bases to trimming and J lost 4 bases; unmatched junction nucleotides: 10. The variable domain in full, with the rest retrieved from reference TRBV11-1 and TRBJ2-7, is EAEVAQSPRYKITEKSQAVAFWCDPISGHATLYWYRQILGQGPELLVQFQDESVVDDSQLPKDRFSAERLKGVDSTLKIQPAELGDSAMYLCASSSLGGSGYEQYFGPGTRLTVT.

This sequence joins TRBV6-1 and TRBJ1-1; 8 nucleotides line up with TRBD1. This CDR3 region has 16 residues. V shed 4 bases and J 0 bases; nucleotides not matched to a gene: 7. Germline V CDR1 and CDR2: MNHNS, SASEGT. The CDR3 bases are TGTGCCAGCAGTGTATCAGGGGGCCTGATGAACACTGAAGCTTTCTTT. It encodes CASSVSGGLMNTEAFF.

The CDR3 DNA is TGTGCCAGCAGGGGGGGGCATCGGGGGGTAAACACCATATATTTT. The encoded protein is CASRGGHRGVNTIYF. The chain carries TRBV6-1 and TRBJ1-3; TRBD1 might be the D (6 bases). CDR1 MNHNS and CDR2 SASEGT come from the germline V gene. CDR3 length: 15 residues. V lost 6 bases, J lost 6 bases, and 18 bases lay in between.

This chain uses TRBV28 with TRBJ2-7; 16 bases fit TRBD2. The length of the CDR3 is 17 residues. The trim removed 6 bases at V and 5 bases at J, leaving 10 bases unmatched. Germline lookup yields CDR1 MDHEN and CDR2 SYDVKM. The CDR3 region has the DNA TGTGCCAGCAGCCTCTTGGGACTAGCGGGAGGGCCCCACGAGCAGTACTTC. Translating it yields CASSLLGLAGGPHEQYF.

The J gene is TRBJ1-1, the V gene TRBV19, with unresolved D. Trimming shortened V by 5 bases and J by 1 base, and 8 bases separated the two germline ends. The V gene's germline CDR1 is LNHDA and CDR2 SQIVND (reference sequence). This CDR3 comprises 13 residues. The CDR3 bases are TGTGCCAGTAGTGCAGATTGGAACACTGAAGCTTTCTTT. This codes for CASSADWNTEAFF. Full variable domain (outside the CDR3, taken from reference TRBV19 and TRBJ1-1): DGGITQSPKYLFRKEGQNVTLSCEQNLNHDAMYWYRQDPGQGLRLIYYSQIVNDFQKGDIAEGYSVSREKKESFPLTVTSAQKNPTAFYLCASSADWNTEAFFGQGTRLTVV.

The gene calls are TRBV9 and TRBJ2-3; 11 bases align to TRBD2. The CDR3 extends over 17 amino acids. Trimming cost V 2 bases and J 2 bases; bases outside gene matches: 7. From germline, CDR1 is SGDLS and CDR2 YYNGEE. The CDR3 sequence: CASSVPLAGGPTDTQYF. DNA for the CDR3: TGTGCCAGCAGCGTTCCTCTAGCGGGAGGCCCCACAGATACGCAGTATTTT.

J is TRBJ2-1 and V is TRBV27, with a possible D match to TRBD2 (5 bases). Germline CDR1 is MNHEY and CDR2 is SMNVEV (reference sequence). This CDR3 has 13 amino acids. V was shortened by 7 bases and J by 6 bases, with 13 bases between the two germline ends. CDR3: CASKPPAGNEQFF. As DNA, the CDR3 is TGTGCCAGCAAGCCCCCTGCGGGCAATGAGCAGTTCTTC.

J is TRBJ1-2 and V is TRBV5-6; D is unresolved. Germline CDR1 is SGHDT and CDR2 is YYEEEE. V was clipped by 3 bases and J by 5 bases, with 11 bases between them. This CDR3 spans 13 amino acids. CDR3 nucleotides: TGTGCCAGCAGCTCCGGGGTCCGGTATGGCTACACCTTC. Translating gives CASSSGVRYGYTF.